This entry concerns a single TCR beta chain. The data originate from a study of blood T cell repertoires in COVID-19. Study-wide context: Samples came from the United States, Italy and Spain, spanning acute and convalescent COVID-19.

As handled by the study authors: The assay estimated nucleated cells by amplifying reference gene primers. TCRdb's copy holds only in-frame clones and misses some; the assay was immunoSEQ multiplex PCR. D and trimming come from the DNA, and the V and J calls and clone size come from that table. The data show some 10,000 clones, almost 90% seen once. The clonotype was recovered from a human donor in a cohort sampled during active COVID-19. Source material: peripheral blood.

The CDR3 reads CAWSVPPLGRSSYNSPLHF. In DNA, the CDR3 is TGTGCCTGGAGTGTACCACCCCTCGGCCGGAGCTCCTATAATTCACCCCTCCACTTT. J is TRBJ1-6 and V is TRBV30; no firm D call. Trimming pared 0 bases from V and 0 bases from J, leaving 18 bases between. The CDR3 covers 19 residues. Germline V gene sequence: CDR1 GTSNPN, CDR2 SVGIG (reference sequence). The whole variable domain, filled in from reference TRBV30 and TRBJ1-6, reads SQTIHQWPATLVQPVGSPLSLECTVEGTSNPNLYWYRQAAGRGLQLLFYSVGIGQISSEVPQNLSASRPQDRQFILSSKKLLLSDSGFYLCAWSVPPLGRSSYNSPLHFGNGTRLTVT.